The T cell receptor beta chain under discussion was sequenced for a study of T cells after yellow fever vaccination. V lost 6 bases to trimming and J lost 2 bases, with 17 bases between them. The CDR3 covers 15 residues. CDR1 is MNHEY, CDR2 SVGEGT, per germline. A single record per CDR3 protein comes from TCRdb applying MiXCR to the 5' RACE reads. The sample records a few hundred thousand distinct CDR3 sequences, approximately 12% being singletons. Only a few counts were recorded for this clonotype. The sample in question was CD4+ T cells sorted from PBMCs, obtained 15 days after the yellow fever booster vaccination. The J gene is TRBJ2-7, the V gene TRBV6-2 or TRBV6-3; the D is unclear. The clonotype comes from a man aged 18 to 29 who received the YFV17D yellow fever vaccine. The CDR3 sequence is CASSSLNAGTYEQYF. CDR3 bases: TGTGCCAGCAGCTCGCTTAACGCCGGTACCTACGAGCAGTACTTC.